A selection of T cell receptor beta chains follows, all from one sample in a study of T cell responses to AZD1222 COVID-19 vaccine. Measured with immunoSEQ multiplex PCR; TCRdb has only the in-frame clones, and not every one. In the table there are 140,000 or so clones, approximately 86% of which are singletons. Sequencing used peripheral blood, obtained 28 days after the second AZD1222 dose. These receptors originate from an adult who received the AZD1222 COVID-19 vaccine. Both conserved end residues are part of each CDR3. D genes are given only for firm matches. Clone size is not always given. Where it is, it says once, few, many or a class for expanded clones.

j_call: TRBJ1-2
clone_size: -
v_call: TRBV27
d_call: -
cdr3_nt: TGTGCCAGCAGTCCCACTTACTCCGGTGGCTACACCTTC
cdr3_aa: CASSPTYSGGYTF

j_call: TRBJ1-5
clone_size: few
v_call: TRBV28
d_call: -
cdr3_nt: TGTGCCAGTTGGGGGGGCGTCTATAGCAATCAGCCCCAGCATTTT
cdr3_aa: CASWGGVYSNQPQHF

j_call: TRBJ2-3
clone_size: medium-sized
v_call: TRBV19
d_call: -
cdr3_nt: TGTGCCAGTAGGTATGGCGGATATAGCACAGATACGCAGTATTTT
cdr3_aa: CASRYGGYSTDTQYF

j_call: TRBJ2-5
clone_size: -
v_call: TRBV6-5
d_call: -
cdr3_nt: TGTGCCAGCAGGGGCCCGAGCGGGGAGACCCAGTACTTC
cdr3_aa: CASRGPSGETQYF

j_call: TRBJ1-2
clone_size: few
v_call: TRBV27
d_call: -
cdr3_nt: TGTGCCAGCAGCCCTCTGGACAGTTCTAACTATGGCTACACCTTC
cdr3_aa: CASSPLDSSNYGYTF

j_call: TRBJ2-5
clone_size: -
v_call: TRBV5-1
d_call: TRBD1
cdr3_nt: TGCGCCAGCAGCTTGCTAGGACAGGGAAGCCAAGAGACCCAGTACTTC
cdr3_aa: CASSLLGQGSQETQYF

j_call: TRBJ1-1
clone_size: -
v_call: TRBV18
d_call: -
cdr3_nt: TGTGCCAGCTCACCAAGAGCGATCGGGAACACTGAAGCTTTCTTT
cdr3_aa: CASSPRAIGNTEAFF

j_call: TRBJ2-1
clone_size: -
v_call: TRBV30
d_call: TRBD2
cdr3_nt: TGTGCCTGGAGTCAGGGAGGGAATAAGTTCTTC
cdr3_aa: CAWSQGGNKFF

j_call: TRBJ2-7
clone_size: -
v_call: TRBV5-1
d_call: -
cdr3_nt: TGCGCCAGCAGCGCCCCCCCCCTCGGGACCTCTTCCTACGAGCAGTACTTC
cdr3_aa: CASSAPPLGTSSYEQYF

j_call: TRBJ2-3
clone_size: once
v_call: TRBV10-2
d_call: -
cdr3_nt: TGCGCCAGTAAACAGGGCACAGATACGCAGTATTTT
cdr3_aa: CASKQGTDTQYF

j_call: TRBJ1-4
clone_size: -
v_call: TRBV10-3
d_call: -
cdr3_nt: TGTGCCATCGGTGAGAGGGAAAAACTGTTTTTT
cdr3_aa: CAIGEREKLFF

j_call: TRBJ2-1
clone_size: -
v_call: TRBV7-8
d_call: -
cdr3_nt: TGTGCCAGCAGCTTAGGGGGGGTGAATGAGCAGTTCTTC
cdr3_aa: CASSLGGVNEQFF

j_call: TRBJ2-5
clone_size: -
v_call: TRBV5-1
d_call: -
cdr3_nt: TGCGCCAGCAGCTTGTTGGCAGGCCAAGAGACCCAGTACTTC
cdr3_aa: CASSLLAGQETQYF

j_call: TRBJ2-2
clone_size: -
v_call: TRBV7-6
d_call: -
cdr3_nt: TGTGCCAGCAGTTCTCGGGACGCCGGGGAGCTGTTTTTT
cdr3_aa: CASSSRDAGELFF

j_call: TRBJ1-2
clone_size: -
v_call: TRBV5-1
d_call: TRBD1
cdr3_nt: TGCGCCAGCAGCAGCGGACAGGCTAACTATGGCTACACCTTC
cdr3_aa: CASSSGQANYGYTF

j_call: TRBJ2-2
clone_size: -
v_call: TRBV11-2
d_call: TRBD2
cdr3_nt: TGTGCCAGCAGCCTAACGGGGGGTTGGGAGCTGTTTTTT
cdr3_aa: CASSLTGGWELFF

j_call: TRBJ2-3
clone_size: -
v_call: TRBV5-4
d_call: TRBD2
cdr3_nt: TGTGCCAGCACCTCATCTAGCGGGGATAAAGATACGCAGTATTTT
cdr3_aa: CASTSSSGDKDTQYF

j_call: TRBJ1-6
clone_size: -
v_call: TRBV7-9
d_call: -
cdr3_nt: TGTGCCAGCGGTCCGAGGGTGGTTAGGGCCGGCCTGAGGTCACCCCTCCACTTT
cdr3_aa: CASGPRVVRAGLRSPLHF

j_call: TRBJ1-2
clone_size: -
v_call: TRBV4-1
d_call: TRBD1
cdr3_nt: TGCGCCAGCAGGCGGACAGGGGCCTATGGCTACACCTTC
cdr3_aa: CASRRTGAYGYTF

j_call: TRBJ2-1
clone_size: once
v_call: TRBV4-2
d_call: -
cdr3_nt: TGTGCCAGCAGCCAAGATATGGGGTTGGGGGAGCAGTTCTTC
cdr3_aa: CASSQDMGLGEQFF

j_call: TRBJ1-5
clone_size: once
v_call: TRBV12-3/TRBV12-4
d_call: -
cdr3_nt: TGTGCCAGCAGCCTAGCCGAAGGGCCCCAGCATTTT
cdr3_aa: CASSLAEGPQHF

j_call: TRBJ1-2
clone_size: -
v_call: TRBV5-1
d_call: -
cdr3_nt: TGCGCCAGCAGCGAGACACGTTATGGCTACACCTTC
cdr3_aa: CASSETRYGYTF

j_call: TRBJ1-3
clone_size: -
v_call: TRBV28
d_call: TRBD1
cdr3_nt: TGTGCCAGCAGTCCTATAACAGGGGTGGGAAACACCATATATTTT
cdr3_aa: CASSPITGVGNTIYF

j_call: TRBJ1-5
clone_size: -
v_call: TRBV12-3/TRBV12-4
d_call: -
cdr3_nt: TGTGCCAGCAGTTCCACAGGGAAGCCCCAGCATTTT
cdr3_aa: CASSSTGKPQHF

j_call: TRBJ1-1
clone_size: few
v_call: TRBV12-3/TRBV12-4
d_call: -
cdr3_nt: TGTGCCAGCACCATTTGGGGCGGGTCTGAAGCTTTCTTT
cdr3_aa: CASTIWGGSEAFF

j_call: TRBJ1-1
clone_size: once
v_call: TRBV13
d_call: -
cdr3_nt: TGTGCCAGCAGCTCCCAGACCCCGTGGACTGAAGCTTTCTTT
cdr3_aa: CASSSQTPWTEAFF

j_call: TRBJ2-1
clone_size: -
v_call: TRBV6-5
d_call: TRBD2
cdr3_nt: TGTGCCAGCAGTTCCCTGGGCGGGGGCTCCTACAATGAGCAGTTCTTC
cdr3_aa: CASSSLGGGSYNEQFF

j_call: TRBJ1-6
clone_size: -
v_call: TRBV4-2
d_call: -
cdr3_nt: TGTGCCAGCAGCCAATCGACGGGTGAGGGGAATTCACCCCTCCACTTT
cdr3_aa: CASSQSTGEGNSPLHF

j_call: TRBJ2-2
clone_size: -
v_call: TRBV12-3/TRBV12-4
d_call: -
cdr3_nt: TGTGCCAGCAGTCGTTTTACCGGCGGGGAGCTGTTTTTT
cdr3_aa: CASSRFTGGELFF

j_call: TRBJ1-1
clone_size: -
v_call: TRBV9
d_call: -
cdr3_nt: TGTGCCAGCAGCGTAGACGGACAAACAAGGGCTGAAGCTTTCTTT
cdr3_aa: CASSVDGQTRAEAFF

j_call: TRBJ1-2
clone_size: -
v_call: TRBV18
d_call: -
cdr3_nt: TGTGCCAGCTCACCACAATGGGCAGGGGAGGAAAGAGGCTACACCTTC
cdr3_aa: CASSPQWAGEERGYTF

j_call: TRBJ2-7
clone_size: few
v_call: TRBV15
d_call: -
cdr3_nt: TGTGCCACCAGCAGAGATAACACAGAGGCCGAGCAGTACTTC
cdr3_aa: CATSRDNTEAEQYF

j_call: TRBJ2-3
clone_size: once
v_call: TRBV7-6
d_call: TRBD2
cdr3_nt: TGTGCCAGCAGCTTGGCTAAGACTAGCGGGGTGGATACGCAGTATTTT
cdr3_aa: CASSLAKTSGVDTQYF

j_call: TRBJ2-5
clone_size: -
v_call: TRBV4-1
d_call: TRBD2
cdr3_nt: TGCGCCAGCAGCCAAGATCTAGCGGGGGTGCAAGAGACCCAGTACTTC
cdr3_aa: CASSQDLAGVQETQYF

j_call: TRBJ2-5
clone_size: once
v_call: TRBV29-1
d_call: -
cdr3_nt: TGCAGCGTTGGGCCAACCAGGGGGGTAGGAGAGACCCAGTACTTC
cdr3_aa: CSVGPTRGVGETQYF

j_call: TRBJ1-1
clone_size: -
v_call: TRBV6-5
d_call: -
cdr3_nt: TGTGCCAGCAGCCCCCTCCTGAACACTGAAGCTTTCTTT
cdr3_aa: CASSPLLNTEAFF

j_call: TRBJ2-7
clone_size: -
v_call: TRBV5-8
d_call: -
cdr3_nt: TGTGCCAGCAGCTTAGACCCACGGTACGAGCAGTACTTC
cdr3_aa: CASSLDPRYEQYF

j_call: TRBJ1-4
clone_size: once
v_call: TRBV6-6
d_call: TRBD1
cdr3_nt: TGTGCCAGCAGTTACTCGACAGGGGGGGTTGAAAAACTGTTTTTT
cdr3_aa: CASSYSTGGVEKLFF

j_call: TRBJ2-3
clone_size: -
v_call: TRBV5-1
d_call: TRBD2
cdr3_nt: TGCGCCAGCAGCTTGGCCAGGCTAGCGGGATCCACAGATACGCAGTATTTT
cdr3_aa: CASSLARLAGSTDTQYF

j_call: TRBJ1-1
clone_size: -
v_call: TRBV28
d_call: TRBD1
cdr3_nt: TGTGCCAGCACCCCTATAGGACAGGGGGGCACTGAAGCTTTCTTT
cdr3_aa: CASTPIGQGGTEAFF

j_call: TRBJ2-5
clone_size: -
v_call: TRBV4-2
d_call: TRBD2
cdr3_nt: TGTGCCAGCAGCCAAGACGGAGCGGGAGGAGAGACCCAGTACTTC
cdr3_aa: CASSQDGAGGETQYF

j_call: TRBJ1-2
clone_size: -
v_call: TRBV19
d_call: -
cdr3_nt: TGTGCCAGTAGTACCAACCCCGGGAGCTGGAAGGGCTACACCTTC
cdr3_aa: CASSTNPGSWKGYTF

j_call: TRBJ2-6
clone_size: -
v_call: TRBV11-3
d_call: TRBD1
cdr3_nt: TGTGCCAGCAGCGGACGGGACAGCGACTCTGGGGCCAACGTCCTGACTTTC
cdr3_aa: CASSGRDSDSGANVLTF

j_call: TRBJ2-3
clone_size: -
v_call: TRBV28
d_call: TRBD1
cdr3_nt: TGTGCCAGCAGTTCTTGGACAGGGGGTATGGGCACAGATACGCAGTATTTT
cdr3_aa: CASSSWTGGMGTDTQYF

j_call: TRBJ1-1
clone_size: -
v_call: TRBV5-6
d_call: -
cdr3_nt: TGTGCCAGCAGCCCCGGAGGCAGGAACACTGAAGCTTTCTTT
cdr3_aa: CASSPGGRNTEAFF

j_call: TRBJ1-1
clone_size: -
v_call: TRBV20-1
d_call: -
cdr3_nt: TGCAGTGCTAGTATACCTTCCCGCGGTGAAGCTTTCTTT
cdr3_aa: CSASIPSRGEAFF

j_call: TRBJ2-7
clone_size: -
v_call: TRBV6-5
d_call: TRBD2
cdr3_nt: TGTGCCAGCAGTTACGGACTAGCGGCCGCGGAGCAGTACTTC
cdr3_aa: CASSYGLAAAEQYF

j_call: TRBJ2-3
clone_size: -
v_call: TRBV18
d_call: TRBD2
cdr3_nt: TGTGCCAGCTCACTCGCCACGGGACTAGCGGCAGATACGCAGTATTTT
cdr3_aa: CASSLATGLAADTQYF

j_call: TRBJ2-7
clone_size: -
v_call: TRBV10-2
d_call: -
cdr3_nt: TGCGCCAGCAGTGATTGGCAAAAGACCTACGAGCAGTACTTC
cdr3_aa: CASSDWQKTYEQYF

j_call: TRBJ1-3
clone_size: -
v_call: TRBV29-1
d_call: TRBD1
cdr3_nt: TGCAGCGTTGAAAGCAGGGGGCCTGGAAACACCATATATTTT
cdr3_aa: CSVESRGPGNTIYF